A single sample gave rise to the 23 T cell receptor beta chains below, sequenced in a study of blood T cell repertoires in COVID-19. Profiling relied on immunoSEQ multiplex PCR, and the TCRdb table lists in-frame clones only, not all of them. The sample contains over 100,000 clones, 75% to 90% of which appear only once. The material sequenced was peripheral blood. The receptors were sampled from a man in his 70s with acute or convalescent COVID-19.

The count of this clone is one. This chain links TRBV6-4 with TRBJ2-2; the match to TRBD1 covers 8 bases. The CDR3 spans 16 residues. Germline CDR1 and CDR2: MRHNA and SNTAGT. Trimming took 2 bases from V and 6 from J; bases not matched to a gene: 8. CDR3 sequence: CASSDPGQGEAGELFF. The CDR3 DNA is TGTGCCAGCAGTGACCCTGGACAGGGAGAGGCCGGGGAGCTGTTTTTT.

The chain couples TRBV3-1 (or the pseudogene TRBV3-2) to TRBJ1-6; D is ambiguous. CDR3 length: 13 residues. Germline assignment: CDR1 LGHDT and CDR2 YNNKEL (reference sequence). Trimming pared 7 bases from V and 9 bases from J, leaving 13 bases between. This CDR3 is CASIERSGSPLHF. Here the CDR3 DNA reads TGTGCCAGCATTGAACGTTCGGGTTCACCCCTCCACTTT.

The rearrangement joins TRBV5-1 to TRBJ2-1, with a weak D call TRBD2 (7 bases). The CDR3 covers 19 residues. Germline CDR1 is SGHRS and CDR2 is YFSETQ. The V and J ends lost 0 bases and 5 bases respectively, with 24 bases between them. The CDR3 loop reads CASSLARGDKIIGNNEQFF. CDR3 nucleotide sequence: TGCGCCAGCAGCTTGGCCCGGGGGGACAAGATAATTGGTAACAATGAGCAGTTCTTC.

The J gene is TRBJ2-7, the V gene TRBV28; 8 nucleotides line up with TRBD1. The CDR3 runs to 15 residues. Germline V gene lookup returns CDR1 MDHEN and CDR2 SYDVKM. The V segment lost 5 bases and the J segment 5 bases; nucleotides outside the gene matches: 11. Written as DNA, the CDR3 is TGTGCCAGCAGTACTGGACAGGGACGTATCCACGAGCAGTACTTC. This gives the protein CASSTGQGRIHEQYF.

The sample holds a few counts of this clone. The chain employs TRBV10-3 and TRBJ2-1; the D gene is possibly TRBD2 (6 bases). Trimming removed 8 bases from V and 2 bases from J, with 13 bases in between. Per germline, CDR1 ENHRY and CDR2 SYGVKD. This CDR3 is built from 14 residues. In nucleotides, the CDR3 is TGTGCCATCGGGGAGGCCCGGGCCTACAATGAGCAGTTCTTC. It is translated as CAIGEARAYNEQFF.

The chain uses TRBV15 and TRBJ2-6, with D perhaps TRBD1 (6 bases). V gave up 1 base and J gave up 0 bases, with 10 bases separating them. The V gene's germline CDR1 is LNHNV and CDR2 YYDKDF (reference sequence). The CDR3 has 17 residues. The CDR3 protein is CATSRGDTPSGANVLTF. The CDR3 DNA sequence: TGTGCCACCAGCAGAGGGGACACTCCCTCTGGGGCCAACGTCCTGACTTTC.

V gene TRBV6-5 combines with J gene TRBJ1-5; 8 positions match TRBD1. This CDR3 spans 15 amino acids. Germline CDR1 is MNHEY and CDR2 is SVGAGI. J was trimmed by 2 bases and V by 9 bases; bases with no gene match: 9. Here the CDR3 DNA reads TGTGCCAGTTCCCAGGGGGCGCGGGGCAATCAGCCCCAGCATTTT. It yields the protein CASSQGARGNQPQHF.

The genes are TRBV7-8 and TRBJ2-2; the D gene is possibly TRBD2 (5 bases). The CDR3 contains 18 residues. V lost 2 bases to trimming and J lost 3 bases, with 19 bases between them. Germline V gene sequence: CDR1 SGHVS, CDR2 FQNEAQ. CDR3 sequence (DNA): TGTGCCAGCAGCTTATTGTTTCCGGGGAGCGTTCACACCGGGGAGCTGTTTTTT. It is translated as CASSLLFPGSVHTGELFF.

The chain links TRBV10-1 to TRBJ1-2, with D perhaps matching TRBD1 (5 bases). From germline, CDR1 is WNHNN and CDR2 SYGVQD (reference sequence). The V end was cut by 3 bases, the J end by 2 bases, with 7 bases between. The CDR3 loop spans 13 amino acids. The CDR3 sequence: CASSDAGNYGYTF. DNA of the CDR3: TGCGCCAGCAGTGATGCAGGGAACTATGGCTACACCTTC.

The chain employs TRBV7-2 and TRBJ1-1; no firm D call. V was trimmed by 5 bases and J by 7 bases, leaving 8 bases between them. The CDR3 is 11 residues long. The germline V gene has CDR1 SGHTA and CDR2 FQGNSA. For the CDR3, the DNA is TGTGCCAGCAGCCCGTACTTTGAAGCTTTCTTT. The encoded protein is CASSPYFEAFF.

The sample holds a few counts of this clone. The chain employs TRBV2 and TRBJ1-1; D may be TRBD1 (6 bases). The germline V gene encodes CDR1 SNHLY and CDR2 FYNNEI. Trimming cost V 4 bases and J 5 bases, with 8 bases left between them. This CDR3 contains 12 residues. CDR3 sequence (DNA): TGTGCCAGCAGTGGAGACAGGACTGAAGCTTTCTTT. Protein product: CASSGDRTEAFF.

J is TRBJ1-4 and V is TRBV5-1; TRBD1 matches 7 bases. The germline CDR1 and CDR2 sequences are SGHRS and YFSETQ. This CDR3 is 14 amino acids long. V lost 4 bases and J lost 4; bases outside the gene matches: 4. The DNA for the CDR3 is TGCGCCAGCAGCCCGGGACAGAGTAATGAAAAACTGTTTTTT. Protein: CASSPGQSNEKLFF. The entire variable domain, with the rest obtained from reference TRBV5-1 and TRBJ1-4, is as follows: KAGVTQTPRYLIKTRGQQVTLSCSPISGHRSVSWYQQTPGQGLQFLFEYFSETQRNKGNFPGRFSGRQFSNSRSEMNVSTLELGDSALYLCASSPGQSNEKLFFGSGTQLSVL.

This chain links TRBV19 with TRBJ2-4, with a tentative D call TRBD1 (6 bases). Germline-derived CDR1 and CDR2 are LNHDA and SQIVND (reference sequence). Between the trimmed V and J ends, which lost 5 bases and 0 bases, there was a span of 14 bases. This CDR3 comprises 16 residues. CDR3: CASSATGILAKNIQYF. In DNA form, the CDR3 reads TGTGCCAGTAGTGCTACAGGGATTCTAGCCAAAAACATTCAGTACTTC.

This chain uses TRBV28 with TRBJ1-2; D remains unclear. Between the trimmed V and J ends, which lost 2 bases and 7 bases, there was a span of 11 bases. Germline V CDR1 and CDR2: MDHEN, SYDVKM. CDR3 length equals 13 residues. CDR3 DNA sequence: TGTGCCAGCAGTTTAAGGGCGGGATCTGGCTACACCTTC. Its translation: CASSLRAGSGYTF.

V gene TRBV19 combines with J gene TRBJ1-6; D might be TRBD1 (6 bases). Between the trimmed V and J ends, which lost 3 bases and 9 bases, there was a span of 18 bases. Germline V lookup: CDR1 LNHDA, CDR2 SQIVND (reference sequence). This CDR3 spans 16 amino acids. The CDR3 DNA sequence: TGTGCCAGTAGTATGGGAGTCAGGGGAAATGCTTCACCCCTCCACTTT. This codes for CASSMGVRGNASPLHF.

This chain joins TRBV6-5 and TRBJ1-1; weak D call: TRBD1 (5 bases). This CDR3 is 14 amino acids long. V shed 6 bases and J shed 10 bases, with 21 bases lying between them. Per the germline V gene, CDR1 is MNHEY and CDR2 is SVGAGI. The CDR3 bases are TGTGCCAGCAGGGCGAGCGGGGCAGATCCTGGAGCTTTCTTT. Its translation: CASRASGADPGAFF.

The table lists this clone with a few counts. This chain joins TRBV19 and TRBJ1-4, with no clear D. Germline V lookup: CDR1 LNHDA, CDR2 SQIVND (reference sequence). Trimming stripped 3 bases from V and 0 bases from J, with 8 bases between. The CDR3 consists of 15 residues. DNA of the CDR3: TGTGCCAGTAGTATGCCCGCAGCAACTAATGAAAAACTGTTTTTT. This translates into CASSMPAATNEKLFF.

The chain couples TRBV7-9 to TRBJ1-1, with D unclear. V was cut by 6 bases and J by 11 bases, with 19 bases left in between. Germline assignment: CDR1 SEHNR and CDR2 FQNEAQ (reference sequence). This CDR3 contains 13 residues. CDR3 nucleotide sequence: TGTGCCAGCAGTCTCCTTCTTTCTGAGAACGCTTTCTTT. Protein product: CASSLLLSENAFF. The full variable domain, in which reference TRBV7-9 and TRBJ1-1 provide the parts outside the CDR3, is DTGVSQNPRHKITKRGQNVTFRCDPISEHNRLYWYRQTLGQGPEFLTYFQNEAQLEKSRLLSDRFSAERPKGSFSTLEIQRTEQGDSAMYLCASSLLLSENAFFGQGTRLTVV.

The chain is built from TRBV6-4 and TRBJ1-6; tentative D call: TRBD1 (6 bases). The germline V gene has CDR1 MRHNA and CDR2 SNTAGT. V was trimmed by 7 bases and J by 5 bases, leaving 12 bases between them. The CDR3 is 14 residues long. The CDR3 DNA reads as TGTGCCAGCAAAGCATCAGGGGATAATTCACCCCTCCACTTT. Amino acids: CASKASGDNSPLHF.

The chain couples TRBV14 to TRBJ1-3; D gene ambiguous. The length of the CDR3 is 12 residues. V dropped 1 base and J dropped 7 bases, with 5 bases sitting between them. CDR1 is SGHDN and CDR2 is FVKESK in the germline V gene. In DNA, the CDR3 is TGTGCCAGCAGCCAAGCCGAGAACACCATATATTTT. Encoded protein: CASSQAENTIYF.

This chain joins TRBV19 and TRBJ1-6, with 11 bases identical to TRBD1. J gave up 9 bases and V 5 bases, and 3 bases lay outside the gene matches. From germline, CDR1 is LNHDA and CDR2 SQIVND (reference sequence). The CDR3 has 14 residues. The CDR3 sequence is CASSRGQGASPLHF. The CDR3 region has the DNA TGTGCCAGTAGTCGCGGACAGGGGGCTTCACCCCTCCACTTT.

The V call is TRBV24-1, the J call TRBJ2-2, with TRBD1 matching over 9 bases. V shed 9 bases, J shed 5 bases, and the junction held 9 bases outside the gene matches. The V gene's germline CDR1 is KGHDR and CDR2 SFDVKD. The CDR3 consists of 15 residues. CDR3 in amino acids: CATRSGGQGTGELFF. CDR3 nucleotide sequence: TGTGCCACCCGGTCGGGGGGACAGGGAACCGGGGAGCTGTTTTTT.

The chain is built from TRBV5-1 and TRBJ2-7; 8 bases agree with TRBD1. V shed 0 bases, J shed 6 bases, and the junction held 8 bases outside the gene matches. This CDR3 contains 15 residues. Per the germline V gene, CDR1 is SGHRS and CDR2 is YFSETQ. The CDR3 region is CASSLEGRGHREQYF. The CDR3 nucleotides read TGCGCCAGCAGCTTGGAGGGCAGGGGGCACCGCGAGCAGTACTTC.